This T cell receptor beta chain was profiled in a study of blood T cell repertoires in COVID-19. Study-level background: The United States, Italy and Spain supplied acute and convalescent COVID-19 samples.

Study members were between 18 and 89 years old and lived in 25 or so US regions. Methods used by the authors: Using reference gene primer amplification, nucleated cell counts were estimated. Method: immunoSEQ multiplex PCR; TCRdb's copy keeps in-frame clones and lacks some. That table supplies the V and J calls and clone size; D and trimming were determined from the DNA. The table shows 280,000 or so clones, with 85% occurring only once. The clonotype originates from a woman aged 50 to 60 who had recovered from COVID-19. The source material was PBMCs or T cells enriched from blood (not recorded which).

The CDR3 region has the DNA TGTGCCAGCAGCTTGGGGGTAGCAGTCTCAACAGATACGCAGTATTTT. It is translated as CASSLGVAVSTDTQYF. This chain connects TRBV5-6 to TRBJ2-3; the D is unclear. Trimming cost V 0 bases and J 3 bases, with 14 bases left between them. This CDR3 contains 16 residues. CDR1 and CDR2 from the germline V gene are SGHDT and YYEEEE.